This TCR beta chain was retrieved from a study of OX40 agonist ivuxolimab in advanced cancers. About the study: Prior checkpoint blockade (anti-PD-1, anti-PD-L1 or anti-CTLA-4) was permitted; 35% to 50% had it.

Autoimmune disease history or systemic immunosuppression disqualified patients. Overall study results and limits: On average, CD8+ T cells showed a greater number of expanded clones than CD4+. At 0.1 to 3.0 mg/kg, clonal expansion of CD4+ and CD8+ blood T cells had occurred by week 6.

On this clone: Its antigen remains unidentified.

The assay was immunoSEQ multiplex PCR, and TCRdb's table has in-frame clones only and misses some. This sample has 50,000 to 70,000 clones, with 85% found just once. This clonotype was sampled from an adult with an advanced solid tumor such as melanoma, head and neck, liver or kidney cancer. The sequencing here drew on CD4+ or CD8+ T cells sorted from blood, taken in a trial of the OX40 agonist ivuxolimab.

CDR3: CASSQAGQGGNYGYTF. The CDR3 DNA reads TGCGCCAGCAGCCAAGCTGGACAGGGGGGTAACTATGGCTACACCTTC. The chain uses TRBV4-1 and TRBJ1-2; 10 bases match TRBD1. This CDR3 is built from 16 residues. CDR1 is MGHRA and CDR2 is YSYEKL in the germline V gene. Trimming removed 1 base from V and 1 base from J; junction bases left unmatched: 3.